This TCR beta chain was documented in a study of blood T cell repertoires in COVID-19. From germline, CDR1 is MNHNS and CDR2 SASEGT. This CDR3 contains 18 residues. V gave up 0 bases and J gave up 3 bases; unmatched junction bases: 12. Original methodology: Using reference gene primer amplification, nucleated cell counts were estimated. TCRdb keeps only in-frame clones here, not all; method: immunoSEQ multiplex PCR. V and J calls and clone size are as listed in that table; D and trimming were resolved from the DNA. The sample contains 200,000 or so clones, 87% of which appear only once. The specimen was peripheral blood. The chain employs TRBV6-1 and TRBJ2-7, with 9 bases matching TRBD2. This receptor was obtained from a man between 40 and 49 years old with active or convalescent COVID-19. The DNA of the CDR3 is TGTGCCAGCAGTGAAGCGTCTCCCCCGGGACTAGCACTCTACGAGCAGTACTTC. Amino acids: CASSEASPPGLALYEQYF.